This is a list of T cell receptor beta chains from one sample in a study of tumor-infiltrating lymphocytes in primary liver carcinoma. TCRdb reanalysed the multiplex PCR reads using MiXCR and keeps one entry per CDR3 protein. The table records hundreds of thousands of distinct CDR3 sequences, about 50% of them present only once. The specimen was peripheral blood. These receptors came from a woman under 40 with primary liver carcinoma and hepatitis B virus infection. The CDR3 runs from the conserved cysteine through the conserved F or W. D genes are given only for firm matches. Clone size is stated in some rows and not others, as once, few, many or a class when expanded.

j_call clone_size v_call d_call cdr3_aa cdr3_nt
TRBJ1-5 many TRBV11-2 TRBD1 CASSIQGEQPQHF TGTGCCAGCAGCATACAGGGGGAACAGCCCCAGCATTTT
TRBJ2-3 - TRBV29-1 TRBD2 CNVVSGRWTTDTQYF TGCAACGTTGTCAGCGGGAGATGGACCACAGATACGCAGTATTTT
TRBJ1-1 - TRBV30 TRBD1 CAWNRGPRVNTEAFF TGTGCCTGGAACAGGGGGCCAAGGGTGAACACTGAAGCTTTCTTT
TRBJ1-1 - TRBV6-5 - CASRKEGNGEAFF TGTGCCAGCAGAAAAGAGGGGAACGGTGAAGCTTTCTTT
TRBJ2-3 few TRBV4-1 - CASSQVRFTDTQYF TGCGCCAGCAGCCAAGTACGGTTCACAGATACGCAGTATTTT
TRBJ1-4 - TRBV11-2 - CARCLKVLVRAEPNEKLFF TGTGCCAGGTGCTTAAAAGTGCTTGTACGGGCAGAACCTAATGAAAAACTGTTTTTT
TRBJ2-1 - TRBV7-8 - CASTPYTGYNEQFF TGTGCCAGCACTCCCTACACAGGTTACAATGAGCAGTTCTTC
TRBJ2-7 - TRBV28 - CASSTGAIYEQYF TGTGCCAGTAGCACGGGGGCCATCTACGAGCAGTACTTC
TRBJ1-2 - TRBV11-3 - CASGIPGWDYGFTF TGTGCCAGCGGCATCCCCGGGTGGGACTATGGCTTCACCTTC
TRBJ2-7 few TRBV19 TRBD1 CASSLLGTGAYEQYF TGTGCCAGTAGTCTCCTGGGGACAGGCGCCTACGAGCAGTACTTC
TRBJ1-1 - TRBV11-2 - CASGAGGTEAFF TGTGCCAGCGGAGCGGGGGGGACTGAAGCTTTCTTT
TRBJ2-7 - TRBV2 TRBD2 CASRPDSGRASYEQYF TGTGCCAGCAGACCGGATAGCGGGAGGGCCTCTTACGAGCAGTACTTC
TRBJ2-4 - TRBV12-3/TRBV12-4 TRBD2 CASSPPRLAGWGLGRNIQYF TGTGCCAGCAGTCCCCCACGCCTAGCGGGATGGGGACTAGGCAGAAACATTCAGTACTTC
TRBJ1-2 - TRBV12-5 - CASGTSGHGYTF TGTGCTAGTGGAACCTCGGGCCATGGCTACACCTTC
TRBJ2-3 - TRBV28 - CASSFAGSTDTQYF TGTGCCAGCAGTTTCGCGGGTAGCACAGATACGCAGTATTTT
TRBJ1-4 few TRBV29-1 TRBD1 CSARQGAEKLFF TGCAGCGCTAGACAGGGGGCTGAAAAACTGTTTTTT
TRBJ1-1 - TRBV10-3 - CAIRGQDTEAFF TGTGCCATCAGGGGGCAAGATACTGAAGCTTTCTTT
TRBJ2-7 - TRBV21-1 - CASKIFGQGNHEQYF -
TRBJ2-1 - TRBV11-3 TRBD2 CASSLVGGTSGGNNEQSF TGTGCAAGCAGCCTAGTCGGGGGGACTAGCGGGGGAAACAATGAGCAGTCCTTC
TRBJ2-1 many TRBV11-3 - CASSRDRSARYNEQFF TGTGCCAGCAGTCGCGACAGGTCGGCCAGGTACAATGAGCAGTTCTTC
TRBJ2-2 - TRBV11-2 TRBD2 CASSVGRLGTSGYTGEQFF TGTGCCAGCAGCGTCGGACGACTTGGGACTAGCGGATACACCGGGGAGCAGTTTTTT
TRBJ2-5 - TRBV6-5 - CASSYWATRSGETQYF TGTGCCAGCAGTTACTGGGCAACTCGAAGTGGGGAGACCCAGTACTTC
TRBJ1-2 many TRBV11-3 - CASSFGSGGANYGYTF TGTGCCAGCAGCTTCGGTTCCGGCGGAGCTAACTATGGCTACACCTTC
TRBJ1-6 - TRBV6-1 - CASSEIGTNSPLHF TGTGCCAGCAGTGAAATAGGGACTAATTCACCCCTCCACTTT
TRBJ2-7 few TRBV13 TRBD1 CASSPGTGASSSYEQYF TGTGCCAGCAGCCCTGGGACAGGGGCTTCTAGCTCCTACGAGCAGTACTTC
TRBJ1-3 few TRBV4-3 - CASSQTGLGNTIYF TGCGCCAGCAGCCAAACAGGGCTTGGAAACACCATATATTTT
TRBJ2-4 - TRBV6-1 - CASSDDKLGRSKGPAKNIEYF TGTGCCAGCAGTGATGACAAGTTGGGCAGGTCTAAAGGGCCCGCCAAAAACATTGAGTACTTC
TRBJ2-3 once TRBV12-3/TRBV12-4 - CASTKTLASIDTRYF TGTGCCAGCACCAAGACACTTGCTAGCATAGATACGCGGTATTTT
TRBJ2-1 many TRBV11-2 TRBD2 CASGSGTSGRGEQFF TGTGCCAGCGGGTCCGGGACTAGCGGGCGCGGTGAGCAGTTCTTC
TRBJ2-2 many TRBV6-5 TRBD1 CASSPSGDRVAGELFF TGTGCCAGCAGTCCCTCCGGTGACAGGGTAGCCGGGGAGCTGTTTTTT
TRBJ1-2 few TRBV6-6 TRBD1 CASSVTTGSYGYTF TGTGCCAGCAGTGTAACGACAGGGTCCTATGGCTACACCTTC
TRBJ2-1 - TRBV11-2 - CASSLRGDSSYSEQFF TGTGCCAGCAGCTTACGGGGGGACAGCTCCTATAGTGAGCAGTTCTTC
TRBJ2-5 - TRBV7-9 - CASNSPRETQYF TGTGCCAGCAACTCTCCGAGGGAGACCCAGTACTTC
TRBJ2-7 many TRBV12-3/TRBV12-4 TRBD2 CASSLRGRADEQYF TGTGCCAGCAGTTTGCGGGGGAGGGCGGACGAGCAGTACTTC
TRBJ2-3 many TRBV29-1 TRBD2 CSVERRGLAGGEVTDTQYF TGCAGCGTTGAGCGAAGGGGACTAGCGGGAGGAGAGGTCACAGATACGCAGTATTTT
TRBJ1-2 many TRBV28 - CASRLDRNYGYTF TGTGCCAGCAGATTGGACCGTAACTATGGCTACACCTTC
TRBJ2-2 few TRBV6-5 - CASSYSPGVGSGTGELFF TGTGCCAGCAGTTACTCCCCAGGGGTCGGGAGCGGCACCGGGGAGCTGTTTTTT
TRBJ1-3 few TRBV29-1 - CSVVSSSGNTIYF TGCAGCGTTGTATCCAGCTCTGGAAACACCATATATTTT